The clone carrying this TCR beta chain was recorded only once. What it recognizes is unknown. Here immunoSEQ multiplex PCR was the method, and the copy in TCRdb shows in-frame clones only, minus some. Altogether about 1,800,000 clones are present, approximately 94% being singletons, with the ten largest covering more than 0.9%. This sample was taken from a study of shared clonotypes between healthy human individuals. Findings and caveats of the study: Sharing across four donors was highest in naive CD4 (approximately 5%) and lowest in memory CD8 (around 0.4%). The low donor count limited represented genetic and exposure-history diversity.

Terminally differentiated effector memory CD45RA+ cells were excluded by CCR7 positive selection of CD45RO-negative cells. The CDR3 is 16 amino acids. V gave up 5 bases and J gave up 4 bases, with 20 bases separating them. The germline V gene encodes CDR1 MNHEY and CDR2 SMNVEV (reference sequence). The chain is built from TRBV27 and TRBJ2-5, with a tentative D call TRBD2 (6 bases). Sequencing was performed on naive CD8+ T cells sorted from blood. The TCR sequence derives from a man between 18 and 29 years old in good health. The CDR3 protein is CASSLNPGLRGETQYF. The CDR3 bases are TGTGCCAGCAGTCTTAACCCGGGACTCCGGGGAGAGACCCAGTACTTC.